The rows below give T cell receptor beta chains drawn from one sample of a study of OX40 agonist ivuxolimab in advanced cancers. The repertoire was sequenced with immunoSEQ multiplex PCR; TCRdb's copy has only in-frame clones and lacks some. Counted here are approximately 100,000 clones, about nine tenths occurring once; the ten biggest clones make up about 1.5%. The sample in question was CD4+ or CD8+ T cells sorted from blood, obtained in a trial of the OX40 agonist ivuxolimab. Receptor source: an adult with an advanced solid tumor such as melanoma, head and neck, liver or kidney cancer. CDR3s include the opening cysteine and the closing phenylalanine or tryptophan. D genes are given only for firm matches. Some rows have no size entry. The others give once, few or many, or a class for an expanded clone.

TGTGCCAGTAGTATTTGGGAGGACAGGGGATATGGCTACACCTTC,CASSIWEDRGYGYTF,once,TRBV19,TRBJ1-2,TRBD1
TGTGCCAGCAGCTTAGCGCTCCCTGTATTATATGGCTACACCTTC,CASSLALPVLYGYTF,once,TRBV7-9,TRBJ1-2,-
TGTGCCAGCAGTAGCGGGAGGTCCGTCTACGAGCAGTACTTC,CASSSGRSVYEQYF,-,TRBV27,TRBJ2-7,TRBD2
TGCAGCGCTGAGACAGGGGCGGGTGGCTACACCTTC,CSAETGAGGYTF,-,TRBV29-1,TRBJ1-2,TRBD1
TGTGCCAGTAGTATGTTGACTAGGGGCTACACCTTC,CASSMLTRGYTF,-,TRBV19,TRBJ1-2,-
TGTGCCAGCAGTCCCCACCTCGGGAGTATGAACACTGAAGCTTTCTTT,CASSPHLGSMNTEAFF,-,TRBV28,TRBJ1-1,-
TGTGCCAGCAGTTTTTTCTACGAGCAGTACTTC,CASSFFYEQYF,-,TRBV5-6,TRBJ2-7,-
TGCGCCAGCAGCTTGGCCCTGGACAGCAACTATGGCTACACCTTC,CASSLALDSNYGYTF,-,TRBV5-1,TRBJ1-2,-
TGTGCCAGCCGGGACTCCCTCACGAGTGATACGCAGTATTTT,CASRDSLTSDTQYF,-,TRBV18,TRBJ2-3,-
TGTGCCAGCAGCTCCTCCGACAGCGGCAATCAGCCCCAGCATTTT,CASSSSDSGNQPQHF,-,TRBV7-8,TRBJ1-5,-
TGTGCCAGCAGCTTAGCCGAAAACTATGGCTACACCTTC,CASSLAENYGYTF,-,TRBV7-3,TRBJ1-2,-
TGTGCCACCTCCGGGACGGACTACACTGAAGCTTTCTTT,CATSGTDYTEAFF,-,TRBV6-1,TRBJ1-1,-
TGTGCCAGCAGCTTACGTGGGACAGGGGGAAACATTCAGTACTTC,CASSLRGTGGNIQYF,few,TRBV11-2,TRBJ2-4,TRBD1
TGTGCCAGCAGCCTGGTAGGACTAGTCAATGAGCAGTTCTTC,CASSLVGLVNEQFF,-,TRBV5-5,TRBJ2-1,TRBD2
TGTGCCAGCAGCGGCGCGGGAGGTATAACCTACGAGCAGTACTTC,CASSGAGGITYEQYF,-,TRBV28,TRBJ2-7,TRBD2
TGTGCCAGCAGCTGGGACGGGACTAGCGGGAAACACAATGAGCAGTTCTTC,CASSWDGTSGKHNEQFF,-,TRBV11-3,TRBJ2-1,TRBD2
TGTGCCAGCTCACCACCGCCGGGGGCCCAGTACTTC,CASSPPPGAQYF,-,TRBV18,TRBJ2-5,-